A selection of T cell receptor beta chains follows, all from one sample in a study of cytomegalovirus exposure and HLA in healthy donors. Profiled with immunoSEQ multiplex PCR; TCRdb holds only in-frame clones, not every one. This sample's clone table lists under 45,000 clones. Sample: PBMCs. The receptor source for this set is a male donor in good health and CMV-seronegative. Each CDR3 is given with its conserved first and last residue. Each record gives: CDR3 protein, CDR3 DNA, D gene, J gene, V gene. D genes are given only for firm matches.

cdr3_aa: CASTSSGGTDTQYF; cdr3_nt: TGTGCCAGCACCTCTAGCGGGGGGACAGATACGCAGTATTTT; d_call: TRBD2; j_call: TRBJ2-3; v_call: TRBV7-6
cdr3_aa: CASSLDLGSYGYTF; cdr3_nt: TGTGCCAGCAGCTTGGATCTAGGGAGCTATGGCTACACCTTC; d_call: .; j_call: TRBJ1-2; v_call: TRBV5-5
cdr3_aa: CASSPRSGTSIGELFF; cdr3_nt: TGTGCCAGCTCACCAAGATCCGGGACTAGTATCGGGGAGCTGTTTTTT; d_call: TRBD2; j_call: TRBJ2-2; v_call: TRBV18
cdr3_aa: CASNPLRGFNYGYTF; cdr3_nt: TGTGCCAGTAATCCTCTAAGAGGGTTCAACTATGGCTACACCTTC; d_call: .; j_call: TRBJ1-2; v_call: TRBV19
cdr3_aa: CASSPTTGTNSDEQFF; cdr3_nt: TGTGCCAGCAGCCCTACGACAGGGACAAATTCGGATGAGCAGTTCTTC; d_call: TRBD1; j_call: TRBJ2-1; v_call: TRBV5-5
cdr3_aa: CASSGEGGRTGDHNSPLHF; cdr3_nt: TGCGCCAGCAGCGGTGAGGGGGGTAGAACAGGGGACCATAATTCACCCCTCCACTTT; d_call: TRBD1; j_call: TRBJ1-6; v_call: TRBV9
cdr3_aa: CASSESSGGTDTQYF; cdr3_nt: TGTGCCAGCAGTGAATCCAGCGGGGGCACAGATACGCAGTATTTT; d_call: TRBD2; j_call: TRBJ2-3; v_call: TRBV6-1
cdr3_aa: CASSLAGSTDTQYF; cdr3_nt: TGTGCCAGCAGTTTAGCGGGGTCCACAGATACGCAGTATTTT; d_call: TRBD2; j_call: TRBJ2-3; v_call: TRBV2
cdr3_aa: CASSLDRVIYLNEQFF; cdr3_nt: TGTGCCAGCAGCTTAGACAGGGTTATCTATTTGAATGAGCAGTTCTTC; d_call: .; j_call: TRBJ2-1; v_call: TRBV7-9
cdr3_aa: CASNVGEGGAYEQYF; cdr3_nt: TGTGCCAGCAACGTTGGGGAGGGCGGGGCCTACGAGCAGTACTTC; d_call: TRBD2; j_call: TRBJ2-7; v_call: TRBV6-1
cdr3_aa: CASSFDRKRIYEQYF; cdr3_nt: TGTGCCAGCAGTTTTGACAGGAAACGTATCTACGAGCAGTACTTC; d_call: .; j_call: TRBJ2-7; v_call: TRBV27
cdr3_aa: CASSAWQNTEAFF; cdr3_nt: TGTGCCAGCAGTGCGTGGCAGAACACTGAAGCTTTCTTT; d_call: .; j_call: TRBJ1-1; v_call: TRBV2
cdr3_aa: CASGGQGFTGELFF; cdr3_nt: TGTGCCAGCGGGGGACAGGGGTTCACCGGGGAGCTGTTTTTT; d_call: TRBD1; j_call: TRBJ2-2; v_call: TRBV6-5
cdr3_aa: CASSLARGAGELFF; cdr3_nt: TGTGCCAGCAGCTTGGCACGGGGGGCCGGGGAGCTGTTTTTT; d_call: TRBD2; j_call: TRBJ2-2; v_call: TRBV5-6
cdr3_aa: CASSLDRGVYTEAFF; cdr3_nt: TGTGCCAGCAGCTTGGACAGGGGTGTTTACACTGAAGCTTTCTTT; d_call: TRBD1; j_call: TRBJ1-1; v_call: TRBV7-2
cdr3_aa: CASSQRGQGDSPLHF; cdr3_nt: TGTGCCAGCAGCCAACGGGGACAGGGGGATTCACCCCTCCACTTT; d_call: TRBD1; j_call: TRBJ1-6; v_call: TRBV7-9
cdr3_aa: CASSPWEGLNEQFF; cdr3_nt: TGTGCCAGTAGTCCCTGGGAGGGATTGAATGAGCAGTTCTTC; d_call: TRBD2; j_call: TRBJ2-1; v_call: TRBV19
cdr3_aa: CASSLVRVAGYTF; cdr3_nt: TGTGCCAGCAGCTTAGTCAGGGTGGCGGGCTACACCTTC; d_call: .; j_call: TRBJ1-2; v_call: TRBV7-9